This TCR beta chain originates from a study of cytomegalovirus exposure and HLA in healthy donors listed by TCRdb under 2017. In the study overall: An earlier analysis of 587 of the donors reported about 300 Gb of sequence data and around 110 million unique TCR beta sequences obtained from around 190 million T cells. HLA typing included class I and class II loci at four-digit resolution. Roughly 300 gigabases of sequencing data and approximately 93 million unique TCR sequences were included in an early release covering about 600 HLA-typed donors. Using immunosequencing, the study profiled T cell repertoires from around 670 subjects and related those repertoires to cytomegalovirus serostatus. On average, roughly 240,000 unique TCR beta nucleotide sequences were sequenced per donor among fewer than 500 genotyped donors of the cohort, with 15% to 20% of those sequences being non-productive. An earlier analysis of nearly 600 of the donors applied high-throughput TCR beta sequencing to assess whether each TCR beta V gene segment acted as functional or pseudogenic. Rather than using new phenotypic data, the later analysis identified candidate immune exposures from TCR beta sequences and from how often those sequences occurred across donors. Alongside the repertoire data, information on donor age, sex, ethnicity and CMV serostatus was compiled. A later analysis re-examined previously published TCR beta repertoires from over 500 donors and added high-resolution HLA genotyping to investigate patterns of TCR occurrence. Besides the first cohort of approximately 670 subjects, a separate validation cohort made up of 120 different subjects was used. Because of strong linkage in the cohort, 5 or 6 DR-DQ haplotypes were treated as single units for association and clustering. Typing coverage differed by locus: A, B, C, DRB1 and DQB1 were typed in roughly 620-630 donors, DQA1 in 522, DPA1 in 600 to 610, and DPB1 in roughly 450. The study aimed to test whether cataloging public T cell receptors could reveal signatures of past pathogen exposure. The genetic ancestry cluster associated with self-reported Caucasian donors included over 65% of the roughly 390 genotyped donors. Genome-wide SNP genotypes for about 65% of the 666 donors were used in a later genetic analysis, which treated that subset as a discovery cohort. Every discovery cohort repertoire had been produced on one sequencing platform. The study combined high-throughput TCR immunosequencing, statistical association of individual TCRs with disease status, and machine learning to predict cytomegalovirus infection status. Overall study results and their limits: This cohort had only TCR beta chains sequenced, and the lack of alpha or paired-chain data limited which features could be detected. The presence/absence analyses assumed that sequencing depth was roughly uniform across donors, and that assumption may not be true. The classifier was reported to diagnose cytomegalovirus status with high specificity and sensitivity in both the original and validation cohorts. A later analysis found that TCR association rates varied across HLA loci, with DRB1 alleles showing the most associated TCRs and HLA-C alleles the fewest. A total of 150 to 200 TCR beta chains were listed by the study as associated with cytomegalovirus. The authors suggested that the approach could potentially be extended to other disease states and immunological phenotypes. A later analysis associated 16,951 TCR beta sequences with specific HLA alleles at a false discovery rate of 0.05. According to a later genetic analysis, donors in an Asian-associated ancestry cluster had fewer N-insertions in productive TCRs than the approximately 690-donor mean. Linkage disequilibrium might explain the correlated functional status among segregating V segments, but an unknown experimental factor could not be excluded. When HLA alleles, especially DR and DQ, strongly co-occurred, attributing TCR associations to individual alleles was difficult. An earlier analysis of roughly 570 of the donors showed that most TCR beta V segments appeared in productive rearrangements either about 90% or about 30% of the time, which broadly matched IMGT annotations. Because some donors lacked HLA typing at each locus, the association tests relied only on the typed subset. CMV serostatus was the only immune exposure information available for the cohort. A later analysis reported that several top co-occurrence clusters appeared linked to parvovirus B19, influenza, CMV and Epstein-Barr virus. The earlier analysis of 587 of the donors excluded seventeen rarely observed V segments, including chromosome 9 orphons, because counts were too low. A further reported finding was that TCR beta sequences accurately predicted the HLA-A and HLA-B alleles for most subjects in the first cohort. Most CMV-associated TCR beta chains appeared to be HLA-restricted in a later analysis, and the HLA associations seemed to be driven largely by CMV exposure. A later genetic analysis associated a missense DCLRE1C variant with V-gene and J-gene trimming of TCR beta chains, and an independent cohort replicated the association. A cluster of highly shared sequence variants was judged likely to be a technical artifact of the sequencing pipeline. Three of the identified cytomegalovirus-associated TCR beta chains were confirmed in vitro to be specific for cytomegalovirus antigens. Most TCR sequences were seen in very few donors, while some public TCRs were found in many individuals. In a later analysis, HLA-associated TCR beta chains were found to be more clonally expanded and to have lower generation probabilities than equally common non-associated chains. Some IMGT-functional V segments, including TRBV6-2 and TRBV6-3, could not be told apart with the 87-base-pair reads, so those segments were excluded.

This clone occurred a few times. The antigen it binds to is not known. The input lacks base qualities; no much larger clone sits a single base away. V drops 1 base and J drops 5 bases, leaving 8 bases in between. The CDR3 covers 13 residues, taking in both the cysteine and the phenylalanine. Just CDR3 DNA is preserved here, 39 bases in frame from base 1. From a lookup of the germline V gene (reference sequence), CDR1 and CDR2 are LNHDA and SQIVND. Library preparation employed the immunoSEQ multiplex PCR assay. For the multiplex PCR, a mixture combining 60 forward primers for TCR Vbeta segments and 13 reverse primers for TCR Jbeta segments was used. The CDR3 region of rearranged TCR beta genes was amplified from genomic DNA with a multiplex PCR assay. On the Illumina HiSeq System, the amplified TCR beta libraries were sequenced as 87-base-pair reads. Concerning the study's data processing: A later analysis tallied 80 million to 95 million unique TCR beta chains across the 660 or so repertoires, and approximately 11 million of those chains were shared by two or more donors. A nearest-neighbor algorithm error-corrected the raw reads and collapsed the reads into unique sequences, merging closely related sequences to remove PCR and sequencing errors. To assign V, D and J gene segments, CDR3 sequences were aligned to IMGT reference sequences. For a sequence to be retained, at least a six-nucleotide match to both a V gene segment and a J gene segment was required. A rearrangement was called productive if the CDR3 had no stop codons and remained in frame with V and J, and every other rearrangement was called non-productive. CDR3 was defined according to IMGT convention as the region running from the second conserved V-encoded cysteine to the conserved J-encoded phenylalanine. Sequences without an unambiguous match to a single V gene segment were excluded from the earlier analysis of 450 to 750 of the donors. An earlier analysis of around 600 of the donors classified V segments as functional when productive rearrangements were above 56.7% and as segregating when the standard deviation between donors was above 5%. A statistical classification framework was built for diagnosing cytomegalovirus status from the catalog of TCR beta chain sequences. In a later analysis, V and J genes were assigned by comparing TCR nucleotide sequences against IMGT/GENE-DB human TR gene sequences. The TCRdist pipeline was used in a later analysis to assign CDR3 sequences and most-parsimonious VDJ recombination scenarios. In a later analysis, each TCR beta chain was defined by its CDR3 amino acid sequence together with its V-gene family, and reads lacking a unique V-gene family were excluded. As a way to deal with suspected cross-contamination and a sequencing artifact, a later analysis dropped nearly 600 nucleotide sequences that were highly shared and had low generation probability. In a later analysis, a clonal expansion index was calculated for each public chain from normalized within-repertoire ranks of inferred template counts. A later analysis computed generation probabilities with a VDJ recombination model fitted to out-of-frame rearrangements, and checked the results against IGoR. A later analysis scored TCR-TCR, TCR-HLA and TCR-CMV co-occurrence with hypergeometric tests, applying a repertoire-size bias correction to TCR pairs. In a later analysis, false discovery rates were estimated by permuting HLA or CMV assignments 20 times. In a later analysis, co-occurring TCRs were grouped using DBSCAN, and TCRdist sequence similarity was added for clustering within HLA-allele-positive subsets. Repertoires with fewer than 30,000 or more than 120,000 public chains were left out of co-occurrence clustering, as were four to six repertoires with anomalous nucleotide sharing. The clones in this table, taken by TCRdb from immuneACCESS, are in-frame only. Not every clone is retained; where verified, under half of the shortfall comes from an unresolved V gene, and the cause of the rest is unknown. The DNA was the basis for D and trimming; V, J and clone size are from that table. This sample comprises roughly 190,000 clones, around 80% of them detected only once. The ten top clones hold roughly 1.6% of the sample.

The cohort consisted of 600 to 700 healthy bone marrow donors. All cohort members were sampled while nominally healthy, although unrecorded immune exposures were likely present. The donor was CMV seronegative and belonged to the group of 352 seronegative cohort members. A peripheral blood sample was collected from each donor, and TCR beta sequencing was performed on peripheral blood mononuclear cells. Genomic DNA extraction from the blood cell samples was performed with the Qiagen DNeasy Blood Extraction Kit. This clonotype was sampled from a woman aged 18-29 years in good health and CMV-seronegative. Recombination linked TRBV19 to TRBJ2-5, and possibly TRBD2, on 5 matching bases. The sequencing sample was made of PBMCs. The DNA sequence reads TGTGCCAGTAGTATAGCCGGGAAGGAGACCCAGTACTTC. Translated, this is CASSIAGKETQYF.